These T cell receptor beta chains were read from a single sample in a study of blood T cell repertoires in COVID-19. TCRdb keeps only in-frame clones here, not all; method: immunoSEQ multiplex PCR. In the table there are roughly 70,000 clones, approximately 91% of which are singletons. The specimen was peripheral blood. These receptors came from a man in his 70s with acute or convalescent COVID-19. Both conserved end residues are part of each CDR3. A D gene is named only where the DNA matches it firmly. The size entry is marked missing in some rows and otherwise reads once, few, many or a size class.

v_gene	abundance	j_gene	d_gene	CDR3aa	CDR3nt
TRBV7-9	once	TRBJ1-1	-	CASSFYIGRGNTEAFF	TGTGCCAGCAGCTTTTATATAGGGAGGGGGAACACTGAAGCTTTCTTT
TRBV5-4	-	TRBJ2-5	-	CASSFRVAGQETQYF	TGTGCCAGCAGCTTTAGAGTAGCTGGCCAAGAGACCCAGTACTTC
TRBV19	-	TRBJ2-7	-	CASSPRQGGYEQYF	TGTGCCAGTAGTCCTCGACAGGGAGGCTACGAGCAGTACTTC
TRBV7-2	-	TRBJ1-1	TRBD1	CASSLAAGGVNTEAFF	TGTGCCAGCAGCTTAGCGGCAGGGGGAGTGAACACTGAAGCTTTCTTT
TRBV28	-	TRBJ1-1	TRBD1	CASSFGDRLEVNTEAFF	TGTGCCAGCAGTTTTGGGGACAGACTCGAAGTGAACACTGAAGCTTTCTTT
TRBV5-6	-	TRBJ1-6	TRBD1	CASSLTGDYNSPLHF	TGTGCCAGCAGCTTGACAGGGGACTATAATTCACCCCTCCACTTT
TRBV7-9	-	TRBJ2-3	TRBD2	CASSSTSGLYTDTQYF	TGTGCCAGCAGCTCGACTAGCGGATTATACACAGATACGCAGTATTTT
TRBV5-6	-	TRBJ2-2	-	CASSSPGHRNTGELFF	TGTGCCAGCAGCTCCCCGGGACATAGGAACACCGGGGAGCTGTTTTTT
TRBV7-8	-	TRBJ1-2	TRBD1	CASSQDRAFGYTF	TGTGCCAGCAGCCAGGACAGGGCCTTTGGCTACACCTTC
TRBV4-3	-	TRBJ2-4	TRBD1	CASSQAPAAGGFHIQYF	TGCGCCAGCAGCCAAGCTCCTGCCGCAGGGGGCTTCCACATTCAGTACTTC
TRBV20-1	-	TRBJ2-5	-	CSASIPVRVLQETQYF	TGCAGTGCTAGTATTCCCGTAAGAGTCCTTCAAGAGACCCAGTACTTC
TRBV11-2	-	TRBJ2-3	TRBD2	CASSSGLAGPWNTDTQYF	TGTGCCAGCAGTTCAGGACTAGCGGGACCCTGGAACACAGATACGCAGTATTTT
TRBV28	-	TRBJ1-5	-	CASRSPNQPQHF	TGTGCCAGCAGAAGCCCTAATCAGCCCCAGCATTTT
TRBV28	-	TRBJ1-2	-	CASSNPGEGGAYGYTF	TGTGCCAGCTCCAACCCGGGTGAGGGAGGCGCCTATGGCTACACCTTC
TRBV7-8	-	TRBJ1-3	-	CASSPMGGPGNTIYF	TGTGCCAGCAGCCCAATGGGGGGACCTGGAAACACCATATATTTT
TRBV23-1	-	TRBJ1-2	-	CASSQSRSGYTF	TGCGCCAGCAGTCAATCGAGGTCTGGCTACACCTTC
TRBV6-5	-	TRBJ1-3	-	CASSYSGIAPSGTIYF	TGTGCCAGCAGTTACTCTGGAATAGCGCCAAGCGGCACCATATATTTT
TRBV24-1	-	TRBJ1-2	TRBD1	CATSGTTGGSNYGYTF	TGTGCCACCAGTGGGACTACAGGGGGCTCTAACTATGGCTACACCTTC